The source of this T cell receptor (beta chain) is a study of blood T cell repertoires in COVID-19. Assay used: immunoSEQ multiplex PCR; TCRdb lists only in-frame clones, some missing. The data hold approximately 150,000 clones, with 80% to 90% observed a single time. Input material: peripheral blood. This receptor was identified in a woman aged 45-60 years in a cohort sampled during active or convalescent COVID-19.

The CDR3 protein is CASSFRGGTDTQYF. The CDR3 bases are TGTGCCAGCAGTTTTCGGGGGGGCACAGATACGCAGTATTTT. This sequence joins TRBV28 and TRBJ2-3, with TRBD2 matching over 7 bases. The ends lost 3 bases at V and 1 base at J; junction bases unmatched: 1. The germline gives CDR1 MDHEN, CDR2 SYDVKM. The CDR3 totals 14 residues.